A selection of T cell receptor beta chains follows, all from one sample in a study of patients and donors after allogeneic stem cell transplantation. TCRdb processed the RT-PCR reads anew with MiXCR; each CDR3 protein has one entry. Here the sample spans roughly 180,000 distinct CDR3 sequences, 41% being singletons. Sequenced sample: blood, either unsorted or a sorted T cell fraction (not recorded which). The receptors originated from a human donor who was either an allogeneic HSCT recipient or a stem cell or donor lymphocyte infusion donor (not recorded which). It is not recorded whose cells these are; they may come from a transplant donor. The CDR3 runs from the conserved cysteine through the conserved F or W. Each record gives: V gene, D gene, J gene, clone size, CDR3 DNA, CDR3 protein. D genes are given only for firm matches. Expanded clones are given a class, and other clones once, few, many or no size at all.

TRBV15,TRBD1,TRBJ1-4,once,TGTGCCACCAGCAGTCCGGATGCAGGGGGCTTAGATAATGAAAAACTGTTTTTT,CATSSPDAGGLDNEKLFF
TRBV6-5,TRBD1,TRBJ1-2,few,TGTGCCAGCAGCGTGCGGGACAGGGTTGGCTACACCTTC,CASSVRDRVGYTF
TRBV7-2,NA,TRBJ1-2,NA,TGTGCCAGCAGCTTAGAGAACTCCTCCGGATATGGCTACACCTTC,CASSLENSSGYGYTF
TRBV5-5,TRBD1,TRBJ1-5,few,TGTGCCAGCAGCTTTGGGACAGGGGGAAACAGCAATCAGCCCCAGCATTTT,CASSFGTGGNSNQPQHF
TRBV7-2,NA,TRBJ1-2,NA,TGTGCCAGCAGCTTGGAATTCAATAACTATGGCTACACCTTC,CASSLEFNNYGYTF
TRBV5-1,NA,TRBJ2-1,NA,TGCGCCAGCAGCTTGTCAAGCTCCTACAATGAGCAGTTCTTC,CASSLSSSYNEQFF
TRBV15,NA,TRBJ2-1,NA,TGTGCCACCGGATGGCCCTCCCGGTACAATGAGCAGTTCTTC,CATGWPSRYNEQFF
TRBV4-2,NA,TRBJ2-7,NA,TGTGCCAGCAGCCAAGAGTGGGGCTTACAATCCTACGAGCAGTACTTC,CASSQEWGLQSYEQYF
TRBV4-3,TRBD2,TRBJ2-1,NA,TGCGCCAGCAGCTTCGCGGGAGATATAAATGAGCAGTTCTTC,CASSFAGDINEQFF
TRBV4-2,TRBD2,TRBJ2-1,NA,TGTGCCAGCAGCCAACAGCGGGGAGACAATGAGCAGTTCTTC,CASSQQRGDNEQFF
TRBV29-1,NA,TRBJ1-2,few,TGCAGCGTTGAGGGGAGCTATGGCTACACCTTC,CSVEGSYGYTF
TRBV7-6,NA,TRBJ2-1,NA,TGTGCCAGCAGCTTAGCAGGGCTAGAGACTTACAATGAGCAGTTCTTC,CASSLAGLETYNEQFF
TRBV13,NA,TRBJ1-3,NA,TGTGCCAGCAGCTTGATTGACACCATATATTTT,CASSLIDTIYF
TRBV28,NA,TRBJ1-3,many,TGTGCCAGCAGTTTTAGGCTGAACTCTGGAAACACCATATATTTT,CASSFRLNSGNTIYF
TRBV7-8,NA,TRBJ1-1,few,TGTGCCAGCAGCTCCCACCCTGGCACTGAAGCTTTCTTT,CASSSHPGTEAFF
TRBV12-3/TRBV12-4,TRBD1,TRBJ1-1,few,TGTGCCAGCAGTTTTTACAGGGGGGAGAACACTGAAGCTTTCTTT,CASSFYRGENTEAFF
TRBV7-8,NA,TRBJ2-2,few,TGTGCCAGCAGCTTAAGTGGGACTGGTACCGGGGAGCTGTTTTTT,CASSLSGTGTGELFF
TRBV10-3,NA,TRBJ1-1,few,TGTGCCATCAGTAACCCACCGGGATACACTGAAGCTTTCTTT,CAISNPPGYTEAFF
TRBV7-6,NA,TRBJ2-2,NA,TGTGCCAGCAGCTTCGACGGTGAGGGAACCGGGGAGCTGTTTTTT,CASSFDGEGTGELFF
TRBV6-6,NA,TRBJ2-3,few,TGTGCCAGCAGTTACTCCTACAGAGATACGCAGTATTTT,CASSYSYRDTQYF
TRBV29-1,NA,TRBJ2-1,NA,TGCAGCGTTCGAACAAAGCCCCCCTACAATGAGCAGTTCTTC,CSVRTKPPYNEQFF
TRBV6-6,NA,TRBJ1-1,NA,TGTGCCAGCAGTCCTTGGAGCCTCGGGGTTATCACTGAAGCTTTCTTT,CASSPWSLGVITEAFF
TRBV7-2,NA,TRBJ1-1,few,TGTGCCAGCAGCTTAGATGGGGGACTTGAAGCTTTCTTT,CASSLDGGLEAFF
TRBV6-6,TRBD2,TRBJ2-5,NA,TGTGCCACTATGTCCTTCGGGAGGCCTCGAGAGACCCAGTACTTC,CATMSFGRPRETQYF
TRBV5-6,NA,TRBJ2-7,NA,TGTGCCAGCAGCTCTATTTTCGAAATGGAGCAGTACTTC,CASSSIFEMEQYF
TRBV6-5,NA,TRBJ1-2,NA,TGTGCCAGCAAGGGGAGCGTCTATGGCTACACCTTC,CASKGSVYGYTF
TRBV30,NA,TRBJ1-5,few,TGTGCCTGGAGTGCCCCAGGACAAGTCGATCAGCCCCAGCATTTT,CAWSAPGQVDQPQHF
TRBV7-9,NA,TRBJ2-5,once,TGTGCCAGCGAGACAGTTGGGACCCAGTACTTC,CASETVGTQYF
TRBV29-1,TRBD2,TRBJ2-2,once,TGCAGCGTTCTAGCGGGAGTGAATGCGAACACCGGGGAGCTGTTTTTT,CSVLAGVNANTGELFF
TRBV6-2/TRBV6-3,NA,TRBJ2-7,NA,TGTGCCAGCGCAACCTCCGGGACATCCTACGAGCAGTACTTC,CASATSGTSYEQYF
TRBV5-1,NA,TRBJ1-1,NA,TGCGCCAGCTCGTCCGACGGCCGGAACACTGAAGCTTTCTTT,CASSSDGRNTEAFF
TRBV5-1,TRBD1,TRBJ2-3,NA,TGCGCCAGCACAGGGGGAGAGCAAGATACGCAGTATTTT,CASTGGEQDTQYF
TRBV29-1,NA,TRBJ2-5,few,TGCAGCGTTGAAGGGGGGATCGGTGAGACCCAGTACTTC,CSVEGGIGETQYF
TRBV20-1,NA,TRBJ2-7,NA,TGCAGTCCGAAGAGCTCCTACGAGCAGTACTTC,CSPKSSYEQYF
TRBV3-1,NA,TRBJ1-4,NA,TGTGCCAGCAGCCAAGATCTGAACAGAAGGATTAATGAAAAACTGTTTTTT,CASSQDLNRRINEKLFF
TRBV7-2,TRBD1,TRBJ1-5,few,TGTGCCAGCAGCCGGGGACAGAGCAATCAGCCCCAGCATTTT,CASSRGQSNQPQHF
TRBV3-1,NA,TRBJ1-6,NA,TGTGCCAGCAGCCTTGGGACGTTAAAGAGCTCCTATAATTCACCCCTCCACTTT,CASSLGTLKSSYNSPLHF
TRBV13,TRBD2,TRBJ2-3,NA,TGTGCCAGCAGCCCCCGGGAGGTAAGGGGAGATACGCAGTATTTT,CASSPREVRGDTQYF
TRBV5-1,TRBD2,TRBJ2-7,once,TGCGCCAGCAGCTTGGATAGCGGGAGGCCTCAGACCTACGAGCAGTACTTC,CASSLDSGRPQTYEQYF
TRBV28,NA,TRBJ1-4,few,TGTGCCAGCAGTGGAGGGGAGAATGAAAAACTGTTTTTT,CASSGGENEKLFF
TRBV5-1,NA,TRBJ1-1,few,TGCGCCAGCAGCTTGTTCAGGGGGAACACTGAAGCTTTCTTT,CASSLFRGNTEAFF
TRBV6-6,NA,TRBJ2-5,NA,TGTGCCAGCAGTTATTCCGGGACACATAAACAAGAGACCCAGTACTTC,CASSYSGTHKQETQYF
TRBV12-3/TRBV12-4,NA,TRBJ1-1,NA,TGTGCCAGCAGTCCCTCACACGGACCGGACACTGAAGCTTTCTTT,CASSPSHGPDTEAFF
TRBV27,NA,TRBJ2-6,NA,TGTGCCAGCAGTTTCGTCTCTGGGGCCAACGTCCTGACTTTC,CASSFVSGANVLTF
TRBV10-3,NA,TRBJ1-1,NA,TGTGCCATCAGTGATCAAGACTTAGTGAACACTGAAGCTTTCTTT,CAISDQDLVNTEAFF
TRBV7-9,NA,TRBJ1-2,once,TGTGCCAGCAGCTTAGATCAAGGACTTTATGGCTACACCTTC,CASSLDQGLYGYTF
TRBV4-3,NA,TRBJ1-1,NA,TGCGCCAGCAGCCAAGATTTCGGAGGGCTGAACACTGAAGCTTTCTTT,CASSQDFGGLNTEAFF
TRBV4-3,NA,TRBJ2-3,NA,TGCGCCAGCAGCCAAGGAACAGGACCCTCCACAGATACGCAGTATTTT,CASSQGTGPSTDTQYF
TRBV4-1,NA,TRBJ1-1,NA,TGCGCCAGCAGCCTCCCGGTCGGGGCGGGCGTCTGGAACACTGAAGCTTTCTTT,CASSLPVGAGVWNTEAFF
TRBV28,NA,TRBJ1-4,NA,TGTGCCAGCCTCCATGGCGGGGAAAATGAAAAACTGTTTTTT,CASLHGGENEKLFF
TRBV20-1,NA,TRBJ2-7,NA,TGCAGTGCTAGTAGCCCTGTCCCCTACGAGCAGTACTTC,CSASSPVPYEQYF
TRBV12-3/TRBV12-4,NA,TRBJ2-6,NA,TGTACCAGCAGGAACTCTGGGGCCAACGTCCTGACTTTC,CTSRNSGANVLTF
TRBV11-2,NA,TRBJ2-5,NA,TGTGCCAGCAGCTCGCCGAGCGACAGCGCCACTCAAGAGACCCAGTACTTC,CASSSPSDSATQETQYF
TRBV7-9,TRBD1,TRBJ1-2,NA,TGTGCCAGCAGCTTAGTGGGGACAGGGCACTATGGCTACACCTTC,CASSLVGTGHYGYTF
TRBV9,NA,TRBJ1-2,NA,TGTGCCAGCAGCGTAAGCGCAGGTCCTAACTATGGCTACACCTTC,CASSVSAGPNYGYTF
TRBV5-8,TRBD2,TRBJ2-1,NA,TGTGCCAGCAGCAGCCAGACTAGCGCTTACAATGAGCAGTTCTTC,CASSSQTSAYNEQFF
TRBV7-2,TRBD1,TRBJ2-2,NA,TGTGCCAGCAGCTTAAGACAGGGGGTAGTATACGCCGGGGAGCTGTTTTTT,CASSLRQGVVYAGELFF
TRBV11-2,NA,TRBJ2-5,many,TGTGCCAGCAGCTTAGTGGGAACAATTCAAGAGACCCAGTACTTC,CASSLVGTIQETQYF
TRBV6-5,NA,TRBJ1-1,NA,TGTGCCAGCAGTCGCGGGAGCGTGGGGACCACTGAATCTTTCTTT,CASSRGSVGTTESFF
TRBV6-1,NA,TRBJ2-1,NA,TGTGCCAGCAAGGGAGGAGGAGACAATGAGCAGTTCTTC,CASKGGGDNEQFF